These 24 T cell receptor beta chains came from one sample sequenced in a study of early T cells in non-severe SARS-CoV-2 infection. One entry per CDR3 protein results from TCRdb running MiXCR on the 5' RACE reads. The sample lists 90,000 to 100,000 distinct CDR3 sequences, around 14% occurring once. Sequenced input: whole blood. These receptors originate from an adult who was a healthcare worker with PCR-confirmed SARS-CoV-2 infection or an uninfected control (not recorded which).

CDR3 nucleotides: TGTGCCATCAGTCAGACAGGGCCGAGCTCCTACGAGCAGTACTTC. Residues: CAISQTGPSSYEQYF. V is TRBV10-3 and J is TRBJ2-7, with 7 bases that match TRBD1. This CDR3 comprises 15 residues. Germline V gene lookup returns CDR1 ENHRY and CDR2 SYGVKD. V shed 5 bases, J shed 0 bases, and the junction held 7 bases outside the gene matches.

A few counts support this clonotype. The chain carries TRBV20-1 and TRBJ2-1; the D gene is possibly TRBD2 (5 bases). V was cut by 3 bases and J by 8 bases, with 11 bases left in between. The CDR3 loop spans 12 amino acids. Germline V gives CDR1 DFQATT, CDR2 SNEGSKA (reference sequence). The CDR3 DNA reads TGCAGTGCTAGGCCTAGCTCGGATGAGCAGTTCTTC. It translates to CSARPSSDEQFF.

This clonotype has at least ten counts. The chain joins TRBV18 to TRBJ1-4; 8 bases are shared with TRBD1. J lost 3 bases, V lost 3 bases, and 6 bases had no gene match. This CDR3 has 16 amino acids. The V gene's germline CDR1 is KGHSH and CDR2 LQKENI. The CDR3 loop reads CASSPLRTGPNEKLFF. In nucleotides, the CDR3 is TGTGCCAGCTCACCGCTTAGGACAGGGCCTAATGAAAAACTGTTTTTT.

This clonotype has a handful of counts. The gene calls are TRBV4-2 and TRBJ1-5; D call uncertain. Trimming stripped 1 base from V and 0 bases from J, with 7 bases between. The CDR3 covers 15 residues. The germline V gene has CDR1 LGHNA and CDR2 YNFKEQ. CDR3 coding DNA: TGTGCCAGCAGCCAAGCGGGTTCTAGCAATCAGCCCCAGCATTTT. Its translation is CASSQAGSSNQPQHF.

This clonotype has at least ten counts. The chain is built from TRBV6-2 or TRBV6-3 and TRBJ1-1; D uncertain. The length of the CDR3 is 14 residues. V shed 0 bases and J shed 4 bases, with 9 bases lying between them. The germline V gene encodes CDR1 MNHEY and CDR2 SVGEGT. The CDR3 nucleotides are TGTGCCAGCAGTTACTCTTCGGGAAGCACTGAAGCTTTCTTT. This sequence encodes CASSYSSGSTEAFF.

The chain has TRBV9 and TRBJ2-5, with unresolved D. V dropped 0 bases and J dropped 1 base, with 7 bases sitting between them. The CDR3 consists of 14 residues. The germline gives CDR1 SGDLS, CDR2 YYNGEE. Here the CDR3 DNA reads TGTGCCAGCAGCGTAGGAGGAGTCCAAGAGACCCAGTACTTC. Residues: CASSVGGVQETQYF.

The table lists this clonotype with many counts. The chain employs TRBV6-2 or TRBV6-3 and TRBJ2-7; TRBD1 matches 10 bases. The germline gives CDR1 MNHEY, CDR2 SVGEGT. CDR3 length: 13 residues. V lost 8 bases, J lost 3 bases, and 4 bases stayed unmatched. In DNA, the CDR3 is TGTGCCAGCGCCCGGGACAGGGGCTACGAGCAGTACTTC. Translation: CASARDRGYEQYF.

This clonotype was counted a few times. The chain uses TRBV3-1 and TRBJ1-1, with D hard to call. The germline V gene encodes CDR1 LGHDT and CDR2 YNNKEL (reference sequence). The CDR3 sequence is 13 residues long. V was trimmed by 0 bases and J by 8 bases, leaving 10 bases between them. CDR3 residues: CASSQESKGEAFF. CDR3 bases: TGTGCCAGCAGCCAAGAATCGAAGGGAGAAGCTTTCTTT.

V is TRBV7-2 and J is TRBJ2-7, with TRBD2 matching over 8 bases. CDR1 SGHTA and CDR2 FQGNSA come from the germline V gene. The CDR3 consists of 15 residues. The junction had 9 bases not matched to a gene; V was cut back by 5 bases and J by 3 bases. The chain's CDR3 is CASSTRAGVNYEQYF. CDR3 nucleotide sequence: TGTGCCAGCAGCACCAGAGCGGGGGTGAACTACGAGCAGTACTTC.

V gene TRBV10-3 combines with J gene TRBJ1-3, with 8 nucleotides matching TRBD1. Germline CDR1 reads ENHRY; CDR2 reads SYGVKD. This CDR3 is built from 14 residues. Germline trimming cut 10 bases from V and 8 bases from J; bases unmatched to any gene: 13. The CDR3 coding sequence is TGTGCCACCGGAAAGACAGGGGCGGAGGACACCATATATTTT. Translated, it gives CATGKTGAEDTIYF.

This clonotype was picked up a small number of times. CDR3 sequence (DNA): TGTGCCAGCAGCTTGAATCCTTCGAGGAATGAGCAGTTCTTC. It encodes CASSLNPSRNEQFF. The rearrangement joins TRBV5-4 to TRBJ2-1; no clear D gene. Germline V gene lookup returns CDR1 SGHNT and CDR2 YYREEE (reference sequence). The germline V and J ends were trimmed by 1 base and 7 bases, with 12 bases remaining between them. This CDR3 spans 14 amino acids.

This clonotype was seen ten or more times. The chain recombines TRBV24-1 with TRBJ2-1, with 13 bases identical to TRBD2. V shed 4 bases, J shed 6 bases, and the junction held 8 bases outside the gene matches. The CDR3 consists of 17 residues. Germline values: CDR1 KGHDR, CDR2 SFDVKD. CDR3 amino acids: CATSDTLRLAGGNEQFF. The CDR3 nucleotides read TGTGCCACCAGTGACACCTTGAGACTAGCGGGGGGCAATGAGCAGTTCTTC.

In its sample, this clonotype was seen a few times. The chain couples TRBV7-9 to TRBJ2-5; 7 bases align to TRBD2. The CDR3 spans 14 residues. V trimming: 3 bases; J trimming: 2 bases; junction bases outside the gene matches: 3. The germline CDR1 and CDR2 sequences are SEHNR and FQNEAQ (reference sequence). This chain's CDR3 is CASSFGTNQETQYF. The CDR3 nucleotides are TGTGCCAGCAGCTTCGGGACTAATCAAGAGACCCAGTACTTC.

The gene calls are TRBV6-5 and TRBJ1-5, with 11 bases aligning to TRBD1. V gave up 4 bases and J gave up 6 bases; unmatched junction bases: 8. Per the germline V gene, CDR1 is MNHEY and CDR2 is SVGAGI. This CDR3 has 16 residues. The CDR3 region has the DNA TGTGCCAGCAGTTTACTCCCGGGACAGGGGGGTCAGCCCCAGCATTTT. Encoded protein: CASSLLPGQGGQPQHF.

The CDR3 loop reads CSVQGAKTYEQYF. The DNA of the CDR3 is TGCAGCGTTCAGGGCGCAAAAACCTACGAGCAGTACTTC. The V call is TRBV29-1, the J call TRBJ2-7, with D perhaps TRBD1 (5 bases). Germline-derived CDR1 and CDR2 are SQVTM and ANQGSEA. The CDR3 spans 13 residues. V lost 5 bases and J lost 2, with 13 bases in between.

V is TRBV5-4 and J is TRBJ1-2, with D possibly TRBD1 on 6 matching bases. The germline V gene has CDR1 SGHNT and CDR2 YYREEE (reference sequence). Trimming removed 0 bases at V and 6 bases at J, with 9 bases between. The CDR3 consists of 13 residues. The CDR3 protein is CASSLEGGDGYTF. CDR3 nucleotides: TGTGCCAGCAGCTTGGAAGGGGGAGATGGCTACACCTTC. Combining the CDR3 with reference TRBV5-4 and TRBJ1-2 gives the whole variable domain ETGVTQSPTHLIKTRGQQVTLRCSSQSGHNTVSWYQQALGQGPQFIFQYYREEENGRGNFPPRFSGLQFPNYSSELNVNALELDDSALYLCASSLEGGDGYTFGSGTRLTVV.

This clonotype was seen more than once but under ten times. The DNA for the CDR3 is TGTGCCAGCAGCCTAGGACTAGCGGGGAAGGTTCGGGCAGATACGCAGTATTTT. Amino acids: CASSLGLAGKVRADTQYF. The chain is built from TRBV7-9 and TRBJ2-3; 12 bases align to TRBD2. V shed 5 bases, J shed 4 bases, and the junction held 13 bases outside the gene matches. This CDR3 has 18 residues. Germline V lookup: CDR1 SEHNR, CDR2 FQNEAQ (reference sequence).

This clonotype was detected ten times or more. This chain's CDR3 is CASSYYEQYF. Written as DNA, the CDR3 is TGTGCCAGCAGTTATTACGAGCAGTACTTC. The rearrangement links TRBV28 to TRBJ2-7, with no clear D. The CDR3 has 10 amino acids. V was shortened by 4 bases and J by 4 bases, with 2 bases between the two germline ends. CDR1 is MDHEN, CDR2 SYDVKM, per germline.

This clonotype has a handful of counts. In nucleotides, the CDR3 is TGTGCCAGCAGTTTAAGACAGGGGTGGAATGAGCAGTTCTTC. Translating gives CASSLRQGWNEQFF. This chain joins TRBV6-2 or TRBV6-3 and TRBJ2-1; 8 positions match TRBD1. CDR1 is MNHEY and CDR2 is SVGEGT in the germline V gene. V trimming: 4 bases; J trimming: 7 bases; junction bases outside the gene matches: 6. This CDR3 has 14 amino acids.

This clonotype occurred a few times. V gene TRBV28 combines with J gene TRBJ2-4; TRBD1 agrees at 7 bases. J gave up 1 base and V 4 bases, and 4 bases lay outside the gene matches. CDR1 and CDR2 (germline): MDHEN, SYDVKM. The CDR3 length is 15 residues. The CDR3 DNA follows: TGTGCCAGCAGTTCGACAGGGAAGGCCAAAAACATTCAGTACTTC. It encodes CASSSTGKAKNIQYF.

This clonotype was detected ten times or more. The V and J genes are TRBV11-2 and TRBJ1-1; D unresolved. The CDR3 is 13 amino acids. Germline loops: CDR1 SGHAT, CDR2 FQNNGV. Trimming took off 0 bases at V and 5 bases at J, with 7 bases between the two ends. This CDR3 reads CASSLDTETEAFF. The CDR3 bases are TGTGCCAGCAGCTTAGATACGGAGACTGAAGCTTTCTTT. The full variable domain, rest sourced from reference TRBV11-2 and TRBJ1-1, is EAGVAQSPRYKIIEKRQSVAFWCNPISGHATLYWYQQILGQGPKLLIQFQNNGVVDDSQLPKDRFSAERLKGVDSTLKIQPAKLEDSAVYLCASSLDTETEAFFGQGTRLTVV.

This clonotype was counted at least ten times. The genes are TRBV12-3 or TRBV12-4 and TRBJ1-2; 7 bases line up with TRBD1. CDR3 length equals 14 residues. With 6 bases clipped from V and 0 bases from J, the junction kept 4 bases outside the gene matches. Written as DNA, the CDR3 is TGTGCCAGCAGCCGGACAGGAGCTAACTATGGCTACACCTTC. It specifies CASSRTGANYGYTF.

The V call is TRBV2, the J call TRBJ2-3; D perhaps matches TRBD1 (6 bases). The CDR3 spans 17 residues. Trimming shortened V by 1 base and J by 4 bases, and 18 bases separated the two germline ends. From germline, CDR1 is SNHLY and CDR2 FYNNEI. The CDR3 protein is CASSEEGQGFRSDTQYF. As DNA, the CDR3 is TGTGCCAGCAGTGAAGAGGGGCAGGGGTTCAGGTCAGATACGCAGTATTTT. Full variable domain (rest looked up from reference TRBV2 and TRBJ2-3): EPEVTQTPSHQVTQMGQEVILRCVPISNHLYFYWYRQILGQKVEFLVSFYNNEISEKSEIFDDQFSVERPDGSNFTLKIRSTKLEDSAMYFCASSEEGQGFRSDTQYFGPGTRLTVL.

This clonotype was counted many times. The chain combines TRBV12-5 with TRBJ2-3; 10 nucleotides match TRBD2. The CDR3 has 14 amino acids. The V and J ends lost 5 bases and 9 bases, in that order; junction bases with no gene match: 8. Germline CDR1 and CDR2: LGHNT and FRNRAP. CDR3 DNA sequence: TGTGCTAGTGGTCCATCGGCTAGCGGGGGAACGCAGTATTTT. Translating it yields CASGPSASGGTQYF.